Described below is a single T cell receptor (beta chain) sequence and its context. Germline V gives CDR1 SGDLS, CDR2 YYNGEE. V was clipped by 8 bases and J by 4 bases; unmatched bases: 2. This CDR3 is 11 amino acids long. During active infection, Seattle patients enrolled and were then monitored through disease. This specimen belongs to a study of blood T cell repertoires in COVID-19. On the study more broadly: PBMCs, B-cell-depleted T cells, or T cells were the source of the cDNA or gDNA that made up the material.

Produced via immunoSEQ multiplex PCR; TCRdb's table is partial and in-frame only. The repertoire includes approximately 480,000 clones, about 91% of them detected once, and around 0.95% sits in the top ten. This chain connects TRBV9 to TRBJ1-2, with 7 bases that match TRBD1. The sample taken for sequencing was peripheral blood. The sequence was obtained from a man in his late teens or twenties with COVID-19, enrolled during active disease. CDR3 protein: CASGTAYGYTF. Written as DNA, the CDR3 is TGTGCCAGTGGGACAGCCTATGGCTACACCTTC.